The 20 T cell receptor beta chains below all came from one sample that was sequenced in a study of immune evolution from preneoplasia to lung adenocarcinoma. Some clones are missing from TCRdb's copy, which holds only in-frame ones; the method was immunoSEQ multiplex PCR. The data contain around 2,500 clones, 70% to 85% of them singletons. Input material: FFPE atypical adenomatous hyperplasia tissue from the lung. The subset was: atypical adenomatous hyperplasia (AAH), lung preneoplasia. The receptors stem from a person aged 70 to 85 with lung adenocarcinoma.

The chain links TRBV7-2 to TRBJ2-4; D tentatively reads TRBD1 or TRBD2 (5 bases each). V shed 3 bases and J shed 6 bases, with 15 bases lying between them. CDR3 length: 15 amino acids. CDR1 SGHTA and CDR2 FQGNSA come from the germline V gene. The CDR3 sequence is CASSFLGVVVNIQYF. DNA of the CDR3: TGTGCCAGCAGCTTTTTGGGGGTCGTTGTAAACATTCAGTACTTC. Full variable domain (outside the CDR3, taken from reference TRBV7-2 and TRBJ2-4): GAGVSQSPSNKVTEKGKDVELRCDPISGHTALYWYRQSLGQGLEFLIYFQGNSAPDKSGLPSDRFSAERTGGSVSTLTIQRTQQEDSAVYLCASSFLGVVVNIQYFGAGTRLSVL.

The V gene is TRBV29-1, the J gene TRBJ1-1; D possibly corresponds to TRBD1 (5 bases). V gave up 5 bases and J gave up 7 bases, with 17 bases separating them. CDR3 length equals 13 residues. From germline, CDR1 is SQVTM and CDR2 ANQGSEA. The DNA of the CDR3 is TGCAGCGTTTTCCGCGGGGCAGCTGGTGAAGCTTTCTTT. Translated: CSVFRGAAGEAFF.

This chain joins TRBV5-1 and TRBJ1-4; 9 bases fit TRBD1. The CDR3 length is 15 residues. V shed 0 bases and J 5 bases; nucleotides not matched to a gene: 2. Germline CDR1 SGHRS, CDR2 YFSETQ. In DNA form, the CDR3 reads TGCGCCAGCAGCTTGGCCGGGACAGGGAATGAAAAACTGTTTTTT. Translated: CASSLAGTGNEKLFF.

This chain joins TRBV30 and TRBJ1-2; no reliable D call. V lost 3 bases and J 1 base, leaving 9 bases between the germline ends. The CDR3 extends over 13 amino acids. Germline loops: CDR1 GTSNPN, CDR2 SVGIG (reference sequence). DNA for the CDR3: TGTGCCTGGAGAGTGGATGGTAACTATGGCTACACCTTC. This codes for CAWRVDGNYGYTF. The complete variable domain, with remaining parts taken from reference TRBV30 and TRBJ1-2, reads SQTIHQWPATLVQPVGSPLSLECTVEGTSNPNLYWYRQAAGRGLQLLFYSVGIGQISSEVPQNLSASRPQDRQFILSSKKLLLSDSGFYLCAWRVDGNYGYTFGSGTRLTVV.

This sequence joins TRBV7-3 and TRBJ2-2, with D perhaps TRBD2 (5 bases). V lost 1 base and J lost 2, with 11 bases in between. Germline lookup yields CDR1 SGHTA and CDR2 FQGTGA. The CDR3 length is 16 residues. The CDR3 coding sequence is TGTGCCAGCAGCTTAATTCCAGCGGAAAACACCGGGGAGCTGTTTTTT. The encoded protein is CASSLIPAENTGELFF.

This chain's CDR3 is CASSQVDEEGETQYF. CDR3 sequence (DNA): TGCGCCAGCAGCCAAGTAGATGAGGAGGGCGAGACCCAGTACTTC. The chain combines TRBV4-1 with TRBJ2-5; a possible D gene is TRBD2 (6 bases). V lost 1 base and J lost 5, with 14 bases in between. The CDR3 is 15 amino acids. Germline assignment: CDR1 MGHRA and CDR2 YSYEKL.

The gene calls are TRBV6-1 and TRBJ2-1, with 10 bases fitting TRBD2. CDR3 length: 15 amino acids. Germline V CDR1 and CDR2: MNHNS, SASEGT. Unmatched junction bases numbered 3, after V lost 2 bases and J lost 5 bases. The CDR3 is CASSESLAGDNEQFF. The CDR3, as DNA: TGTGCCAGCAGTGAATCGCTAGCGGGAGACAATGAGCAGTTCTTC.

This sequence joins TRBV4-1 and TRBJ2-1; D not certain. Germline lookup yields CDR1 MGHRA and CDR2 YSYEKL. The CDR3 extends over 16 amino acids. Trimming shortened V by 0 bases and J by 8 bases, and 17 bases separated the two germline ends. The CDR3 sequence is CASSQDQTSNGDEQFF. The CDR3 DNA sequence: TGCGCCAGCAGCCAAGACCAAACCTCCAATGGGGATGAGCAGTTCTTC.

The CDR3 sequence: CASSFDRMSSYEQYF. The CDR3 nucleotides read TGTGCCAGCAGCTTTGACCGGATGAGCTCCTACGAGCAGTACTTC. The chain combines TRBV11-3 with TRBJ2-7; D uncertain. In germline, CDR1 is SGHNT, CDR2 YENEEA. V gave up 3 bases and J gave up 0 bases, with 12 bases separating them. This CDR3 has 15 residues.

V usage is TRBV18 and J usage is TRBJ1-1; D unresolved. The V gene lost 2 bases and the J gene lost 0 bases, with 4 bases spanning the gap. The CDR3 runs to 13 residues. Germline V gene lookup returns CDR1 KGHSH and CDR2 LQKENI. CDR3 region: CASSPAVNTEAFF. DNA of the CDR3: TGTGCCAGCTCACCAGCCGTGAACACTGAAGCTTTCTTT.

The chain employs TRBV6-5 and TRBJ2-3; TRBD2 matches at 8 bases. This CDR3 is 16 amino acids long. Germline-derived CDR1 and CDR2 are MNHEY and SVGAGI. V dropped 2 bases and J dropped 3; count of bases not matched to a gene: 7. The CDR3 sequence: CASSYTLERETDTQYF. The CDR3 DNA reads TGTGCCAGCAGTTACACCCTCGAGCGGGAGACAGATACGCAGTATTTT.

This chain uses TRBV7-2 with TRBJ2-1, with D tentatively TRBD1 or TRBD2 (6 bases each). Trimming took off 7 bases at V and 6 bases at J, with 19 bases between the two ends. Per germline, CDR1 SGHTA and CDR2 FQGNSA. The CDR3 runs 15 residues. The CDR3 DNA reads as TGTGCCAGCACCCCAGGAGGGGGACTCGGCAATGAGCAGTTCTTC. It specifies CASTPGGGLGNEQFF.

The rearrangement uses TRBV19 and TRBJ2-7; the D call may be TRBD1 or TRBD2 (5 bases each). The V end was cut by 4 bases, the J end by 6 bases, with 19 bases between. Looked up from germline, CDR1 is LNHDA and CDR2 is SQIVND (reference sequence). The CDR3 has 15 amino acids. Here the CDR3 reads CASSRGVGRGVEQYF. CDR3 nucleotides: TGTGCCAGTAGTAGAGGGGTGGGACGAGGAGTCGAGCAGTACTTC.

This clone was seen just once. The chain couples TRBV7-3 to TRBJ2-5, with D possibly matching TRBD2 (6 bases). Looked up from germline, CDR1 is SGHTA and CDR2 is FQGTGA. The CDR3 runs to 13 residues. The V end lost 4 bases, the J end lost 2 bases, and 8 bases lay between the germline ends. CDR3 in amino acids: CASSSGTQETQYF. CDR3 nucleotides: TGTGCCAGCAGCTCCGGGACTCAAGAGACCCAGTACTTC.

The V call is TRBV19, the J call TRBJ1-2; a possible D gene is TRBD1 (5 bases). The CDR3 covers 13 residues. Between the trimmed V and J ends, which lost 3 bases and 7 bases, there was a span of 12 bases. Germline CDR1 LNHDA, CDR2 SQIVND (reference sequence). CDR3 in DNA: TGTGCCAGTAGTATGACCATGGGGCCTGGCTACACCTTC. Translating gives CASSMTMGPGYTF. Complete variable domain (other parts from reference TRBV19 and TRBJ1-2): DGGITQSPKYLFRKEGQNVTLSCEQNLNHDAMYWYRQDPGQGLRLIYYSQIVNDFQKGDIAEGYSVSREKKESFPLTVTSAQKNPTAFYLCASSMTMGPGYTFGSGTRLTVV.

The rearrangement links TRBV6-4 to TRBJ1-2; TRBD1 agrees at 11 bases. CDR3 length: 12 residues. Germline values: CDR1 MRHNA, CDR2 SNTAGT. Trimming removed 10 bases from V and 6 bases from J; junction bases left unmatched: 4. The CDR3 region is CATRDRGNGYTF. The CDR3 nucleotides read TGTGCCACCAGGGACAGGGGGAATGGCTACACCTTC.

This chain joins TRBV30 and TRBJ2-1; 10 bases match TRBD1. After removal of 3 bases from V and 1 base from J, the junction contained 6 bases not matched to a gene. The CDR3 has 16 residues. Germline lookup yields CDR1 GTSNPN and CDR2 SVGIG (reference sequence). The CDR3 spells CAWRDRGRASYNEQFF. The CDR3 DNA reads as TGTGCCTGGAGAGACAGGGGGCGTGCGTCCTACAATGAGCAGTTCTTC.

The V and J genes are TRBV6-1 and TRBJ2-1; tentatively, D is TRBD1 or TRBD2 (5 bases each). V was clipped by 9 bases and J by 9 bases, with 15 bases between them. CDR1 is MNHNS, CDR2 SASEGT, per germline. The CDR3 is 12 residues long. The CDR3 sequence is CASARDLGEQFF. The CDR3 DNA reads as TGTGCCAGTGCCCGGGACCTCGGTGAGCAGTTCTTC.

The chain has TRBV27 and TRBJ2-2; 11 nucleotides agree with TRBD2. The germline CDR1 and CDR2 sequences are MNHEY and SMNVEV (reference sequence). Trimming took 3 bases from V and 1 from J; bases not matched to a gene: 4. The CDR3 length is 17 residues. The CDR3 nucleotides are TGTGCCAGCAGTTTTCTGGGACTAGCGGTGAACACCGGGGAGCTGTTTTTT. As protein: CASSFLGLAVNTGELFF.

The CDR3 DNA is TGTGCCAGCAGCCACGGACAGGGAGGCACAGATACGCAGTATTTT. As protein: CASSHGQGGTDTQYF. The V and J genes are TRBV7-3 and TRBJ2-3; 8 nucleotides align to TRBD1. Germline V lookup: CDR1 SGHTA, CDR2 FQGTGA. This CDR3 comprises 15 residues. V shed 5 bases and J 1 base; nucleotides not matched to a gene: 5.